This TCR beta chain was recovered during a study of beta chain features in type 1 diabetes. Study background: The study examined about 100,000,000 sorted cells across all samples. Study conclusions and caveats: Fewer insertions but more deletions were seen at VDJ junctions in type 1 diabetes patients.

As to this clone: Its antigen is still unknown.

As every portion of the isolated RNA was reverse transcribed, the sequencing read expressed TCRB transcripts. TCRdb's table, derived via immunoSEQ multiplex PCR, lists solely in-frame clones and lacks some. The sample comprises fewer than 550,000 clones, 11% of which are singletons, and more than 0.045% rests with the top ten. The ends were cut back, 0 bases at V and 5 bases at J, with 16 bases in the middle. Germline V lookup: CDR1 SGHVS, CDR2 FNYEAQ. The CDR3 contains 16 residues. The receptor was derived from a woman younger than 35 in good health. V and J are TRBV7-6 and TRBJ2-5, with D tentatively TRBD1 or TRBD2 (5 bases each). The sample taken for sequencing was naive CD4+ T cells from blood. CDR3 nucleotides: TGTGCCAGCAGCTTAGCGAGCACGGCCGGGGCGGAGACCCAGTACTTC. Translating it yields CASSLASTAGAETQYF.